Following are 14 T cell receptor beta chains from one sample sequenced in a study of beta chain features in type 1 diabetes. Overall study findings and caveats: Moderate yet significant TCRB CDR3 shortening was seen in Type 1 diabetes patients in all four CD4+ subsets.

The antigens for these receptors are not known. Every isolated RNA sample was fully reverse transcribed, so sequencing captured expressed TCRB transcripts. Here immunoSEQ multiplex PCR was the method, and the copy in TCRdb shows in-frame clones only, minus some. The table has a few hundred thousand clones, about a tenth seen once; the top ten hold around 0.017%. Input material: naive CD4+ T cells from blood. Source of these receptors: a man aged 30 to 39 with type 1 diabetes.

The V and J genes are TRBV9 and TRBJ1-1, with D possibly matching TRBD1 (6 bases). Germline V lookup: CDR1 SGDLS, CDR2 YYNGEE. CDR3 length equals 14 residues. V was pared by 1 base and J by 3 bases, with 10 bases between. The CDR3 DNA reads as TGTGCCAGCAGCGTAAGGGGGGGCTACACTGAAGCTTTCTTT. Its protein product is CASSVRGGYTEAFF.

This clone has more than one count but fewer than ten. V usage is TRBV27 and J usage is TRBJ1-4; D remains ambiguous. Trimming removed 6 bases from V and 8 bases from J, with 13 bases in between. Germline V gives CDR1 MNHEY, CDR2 SMNVEV (reference sequence). The CDR3 is 13 residues long. CDR3 nucleotides: TGTGCCAGCAGCCCCCGGCGAGGGGAAAAACTGTTTTTT. Translation gives CASSPRRGEKLFF.

This clone occurred a few times. The V gene is TRBV19, the J gene TRBJ1-5, with 10 bases matching TRBD1. Unmatched junction bases numbered 15, after V lost 10 bases and J lost 9 bases. CDR1 and CDR2 from the germline V gene are LNHDA and SQIVND (reference sequence). The CDR3 has 15 residues. The CDR3: CATLPGQGIPWPQHF. DNA for the CDR3: TGTGCCACGCTGCCGGGACAGGGGATTCCTTGGCCCCAGCATTTT.

A few counts support this clone. The chain joins TRBV5-6 to TRBJ1-1, with 8 bases aligning to TRBD1. Losses at the gene ends were 5 bases for V and 7 bases for J; bases not matched to a gene: 7. The CDR3 consists of 13 residues. From germline, CDR1 is SGHDT and CDR2 YYEEEE. CDR3 loop: CASSFFGQGEAFF. As DNA, the CDR3 is TGTGCCAGCAGTTTCTTCGGACAGGGTGAAGCTTTCTTT. The full variable domain, completed using reference TRBV5-6 and TRBJ1-1, is DAGVTQSPTHLIKTRGQQVTLRCSPKSGHDTVSWYQQALGQGPQFIFQYYEEEERQRGNFPDRFSGHQFPNYSSELNVNALLLGDSALYLCASSFFGQGEAFFGQGTRLTVV.

This clone turned up a few times. The rearrangement uses TRBV9 and TRBJ2-5, with D perhaps matching TRBD1 (5 bases). Per germline, CDR1 SGDLS and CDR2 YYNGEE. There are 14 residues in the CDR3. V was cut by 0 bases and J by 1 base, with 7 bases left in between. CDR3 nucleotides: TGTGCCAGCAGCGTAGAGGGGTTCCAAGAGACCCAGTACTTC. Protein product: CASSVEGFQETQYF.

The sample holds a few counts of this clone. The chain joins TRBV5-1 to TRBJ2-6; the match to TRBD1 covers 8 bases. Germline-derived CDR1 and CDR2 are SGHRS and YFSETQ. V shed 4 bases, J shed 2 bases, and the junction held 2 bases outside the gene matches. The CDR3 has 15 residues. The CDR3 reads CASSQGQAGANVLTF. The CDR3 DNA reads as TGCGCCAGCAGCCAGGGACAGGCTGGGGCCAACGTCCTGACTTTC.

The CDR3 DNA follows: TGTGCCAGCTCACCCGACAGGGTTGGCATTCAGTACTTC. Translated, it gives CASSPDRVGIQYF. This chain links TRBV18 with TRBJ2-4, with TRBD1 matching 7 bases. The trim removed 3 bases at V and 9 bases at J, leaving 5 bases unmatched. Germline V CDR1 and CDR2: KGHSH, LQKENI. CDR3 length equals 13 residues.

The J gene is TRBJ2-7, the V gene TRBV7-9; TRBD1 aligns across 7 bases. Per germline, CDR1 SEHNR and CDR2 FQNEAQ (reference sequence). The CDR3 runs 13 residues. V trimming: 5 bases; J trimming: 3 bases; junction bases outside the gene matches: 4. CDR3 DNA: TGTGCCAGCAGCCCGGGACAGTTCTACGAGCAGTACTTC. This gives the protein CASSPGQFYEQYF.

This clone was recorded a few times. J is TRBJ2-2 and V is TRBV19; D gene unclear. Trimming took off 7 bases at V and 1 base at J, with 10 bases between the two ends. There are 14 residues in the CDR3. Looked up from germline, CDR1 is LNHDA and CDR2 is SQIVND (reference sequence). This chain's CDR3 is CASTIYGNTGELFF. As DNA, the CDR3 is TGTGCCAGTACCATCTACGGGAACACCGGGGAGCTGTTTTTT.

This clone was found a few times. The genes are TRBV27 and TRBJ1-4, with TRBD1 matching 7 bases. The germline V gene encodes CDR1 MNHEY and CDR2 SMNVEV (reference sequence). The length of the CDR3 is 12 residues. With 6 bases clipped from V and 5 bases from J, the junction kept 0 bases outside the gene matches. The CDR3 DNA reads as TGTGCCAGCAGGGACAGGAATGAAAAACTGTTTTTT. It codes for CASRDRNEKLFF.

The J gene is TRBJ2-1, the V gene TRBV7-3, with 7 bases identical to TRBD2. Germline trimming cut 5 bases from V and 6 bases from J; bases unmatched to any gene: 10. The CDR3 totals 15 residues. Germline-derived CDR1 and CDR2 are SGHTA and FQGTGA. The CDR3 here is CASSRDRTSVNEQFF. The CDR3 DNA follows: TGTGCCAGCAGCAGGGACCGTACTAGCGTCAATGAGCAGTTCTTC. Combining the CDR3 with reference TRBV7-3 and TRBJ2-1 gives the whole variable domain GAGVSQTPSNKVTEKGKYVELRCDPISGHTALYWYRQSLGQGPEFLIYFQGTGAADDSGLPNDRFFAVRPEGSVSTLKIQRTERGDSAVYLCASSRDRTSVNEQFFGPGTRLTVL.

This clone was seen only a few times. The rearrangement links TRBV18 to TRBJ2-3; a weak D match, TRBD1 (6 bases). The CDR3 loop spans 16 amino acids. Trimming left V 6 bases short and J 1 base short, with 17 bases between. CDR1 KGHSH and CDR2 LQKENI come from the germline V gene. As DNA, the CDR3 is TGTGCCAGCTCCCCCAGGGGTAGCGTAGGCACAGATACGCAGTATTTT. The encoded protein is CASSPRGSVGTDTQYF.

This chain uses TRBV5-5 with TRBJ2-5; 15 nucleotides line up with TRBD2. Germline V gene data show CDR1 as SGHKS and CDR2 as YYEKEE (reference sequence). The CDR3 is 15 residues long. The V and J ends lost 4 bases and 7 bases, in that order; junction bases with no gene match: 5. The CDR3 DNA reads TGTGCCAGCAGCCACGGGACTAGCGGGGGGACGACCCAGTACTTC. Its protein is CASSHGTSGGTTQYF. Complete variable domain (other parts from reference TRBV5-5 and TRBJ2-5): DAGVTQSPTHLIKTRGQQVTLRCSPISGHKSVSWYQQVLGQGPQFIFQYYEKEERGRGNFPDRFSARQFPNYSSELNVNALLLGDSALYLCASSHGTSGGTTQYFGPGTRLLVL.

This clone turned up a few times. The chain has TRBV10-3 and TRBJ2-2, with unresolved D. The CDR3 length is 15 residues. Germline V CDR1 and CDR2: ENHRY, SYGVKD. The V end was cut by 0 bases, the J end by 6 bases, with 11 bases between. For the CDR3, the DNA is TGTGCCATCAGTGAGTCCGTCGGTTATCCCGGGGAGCTGTTTTTT. Protein: CAISESVGYPGELFF.